Below are 23 T cell receptor beta chains sequenced from a single sample in a study of CD8+CD57+ T cells in acquired aplastic anemia. Profiles of TCR beta VDJ and CDR3 were generated from a genomic DNA template. MiXCR was run by TCRdb on the reads, yielding one entry per CDR3 protein. The sample has some 200,000 distinct CDR3 sequences, around 63% seen once. Source material: sorted CD4+, CD8+, or CD8+CD57+ T cells (not recorded which) from PBMCs. These receptors all come from a human donor in good health.

V is TRBV27 and J is TRBJ2-1; D ambiguous. Germline CDR1 reads MNHEY; CDR2 reads SMNVEV (reference sequence). Deletions cut 2 bases from V and 2 bases from J, with 10 bases between. The CDR3 extends over 15 amino acids. CDR3 sequence: CASSLGPDAYNEQFF. The CDR3 nucleotides are TGTGCCAGCAGTTTAGGGCCAGACGCCTACAATGAGCAGTTCTTC.

The chain recombines TRBV14 with TRBJ1-6; no clear D gene. The CDR3 covers 12 residues. The ends were cut back, 1 base at V and 10 bases at J, with 5 bases in the middle. Per germline, CDR1 SGHDN and CDR2 FVKESK. The CDR3 bases are TGTGCCAGCAGCCAAGTTGCCTCACCCCTCCACTTT. Translation: CASSQVASPLHF.

This clonotype appeared a few times. This sequence joins TRBV6-4 and TRBJ2-3, with D possibly TRBD2 on 7 matching bases. This CDR3 contains 14 residues. CDR1 is MRHNA and CDR2 is SNTAGT in the germline V gene. V was clipped by 4 bases and J by 1 base, with 9 bases between them. CDR3 sequence reads: CASSGGGGTDTQYF. CDR3 nucleotides: TGTGCCAGCAGTGGGGGGGGCGGCACAGATACGCAGTATTTT.

Note on this clonotype: The CDR3 does not end in the conserved phenylalanine or tryptophan, so this is likely a read error. No DNA is shown, since the ends of the CDR3 on it are uncertain; the CDR3 is the one TCRdb lists. The J gene is TRBJ2-5, the V gene TRBV5-6; TRBD2 is the table's D call, not checked against the DNA. CDR1 is SGHDT and CDR2 is YYEEEE in the germline V gene. The CDR3 totals 17 residues, both ends included. The CDR3 reads CASSLSLADTQYFGHSL.

This clonotype was counted a single time. The chain is built from TRBV12-3 or TRBV12-4 and TRBJ2-7, with 9 bases matching TRBD1. J gave up 3 bases and V 6 bases, and 6 bases lay outside the gene matches. CDR3 length: 14 amino acids. The CDR3 bases are TGTGCCAGCAGCGTCGGGACAGGGAACTACGAGCAGTACTTC. Its protein is CASSVGTGNYEQYF.

The rearrangement uses TRBV27 and TRBJ2-1; TRBD2 matches at 12 bases. From germline, CDR1 is MNHEY and CDR2 SMNVEV (reference sequence). The CDR3 has 16 amino acids. Germline trimming cut 5 bases from V and 2 bases from J; bases unmatched to any gene: 4. The CDR3 loop is CASSPLAGGAYNEQFF. DNA for the CDR3: TGTGCCAGCAGTCCTCTAGCGGGAGGGGCCTACAATGAGCAGTTCTTC.

To note about this clonotype: The junction departs from germline at one end; a sequencing error may be responsible. This chain links TRBV7-7 with TRBJ2-3; 12 nucleotides match TRBD2. The germline V gene has CDR1 SSHAT and CDR2 FNYEAQ (reference sequence). The CDR3 has 16 amino acids. The CDR3 is CASSPSLAGGRDEQYF. CDR3 DNA sequence: TGTGCTAGCAGCCCTAGTCTAGCGGGAGGGCGAGATGAGCAGTATTTT. Full variable domain (missing parts from reference TRBV7-7 and TRBJ2-3): GAGVSQSPRYKVTKRGQDVTLRCDPISSHATLYWYQQALGQGPEFLTYFNYEAQPDKSGLPSDRFSAERPEGSISTLTIQRTEQRDSAMYRCASSPSLAGGRDEQYFGPGTRLTVL.

The gene calls are TRBV4-1 and TRBJ1-3; 7 positions match TRBD1. The CDR3 extends over 16 amino acids. The V and J ends lost 2 bases and 7 bases, in that order; junction bases with no gene match: 11. Germline CDR1 MGHRA, CDR2 YSYEKL. The CDR3 spells CASSQSQGQSPNTIYF. CDR3 coding DNA: TGCGCCAGCAGCCAATCTCAGGGACAGTCTCCGAACACCATATATTTT.

Of note for this clonotype: The CDR3 does not close with the conserved phenylalanine or tryptophan, likely indicating a read error. The DNA is omitted, as the CDR3 cannot be located on it reliably, and the CDR3 follows TCRdb's listing. J is TRBJ1-2 and V is TRBV2; no check of the table's D call, TRBD1, against the DNA was made. Germline V lookup: CDR1 SNHLY, CDR2 FYNNEI. Inclusive of both ends, the CDR3 amounts to 13 amino acids. This CDR3 reads CASRAGGASGNTI.

V gene TRBV4-3 combines with J gene TRBJ2-1; 8 bases align to TRBD2. The length of the CDR3 is 20 residues. The V gene end was trimmed by 4 bases and the J gene end by 2 bases; junction bases not matched to a gene: 19. CDR1 LGHNA and CDR2 YSLEER come from the germline V gene. CDR3 sequence: CASSRDASGGGPPTYNEQFF. The CDR3 nucleotides are TGCGCCAGCAGCCGAGACGCAAGCGGGGGAGGACCCCCCACCTACAATGAGCAGTTCTTC.

Many counts were recorded for this clonotype. The J gene is TRBJ1-4, the V gene TRBV6-6, with D unresolved. CDR1 is MNHNY, CDR2 SVGAGI, per germline (reference sequence). The V end lost 2 bases, the J end lost 6 bases, and 7 bases lay between the germline ends. The CDR3 has 13 residues. The CDR3 is CASSYDGYEKLFF. Here the CDR3 DNA reads TGTGCCAGCAGTTACGACGGCTATGAAAAACTGTTTTTT.

J is TRBJ2-1 and V is TRBV5-1; either TRBD1 or TRBD2 may fit D (5 bases each). CDR1 is SGHRS, CDR2 YFSETQ, per germline. The CDR3 has 15 amino acids. Trimming pared 2 bases from V and 6 bases from J, leaving 15 bases between. CDR3 DNA: TGCGCCAGCAGCTTCTCCCCCATTGGGACCAATGAGCAGTTCTTC. Amino acids: CASSFSPIGTNEQFF. The whole variable domain, filled in from reference TRBV5-1 and TRBJ2-1, reads KAGVTQTPRYLIKTRGQQVTLSCSPISGHRSVSWYQQTPGQGLQFLFEYFSETQRNKGNFPGRFSGRQFSNSRSEMNVSTLELGDSALYLCASSFSPIGTNEQFFGPGTRLTVL.

The chain links TRBV25-1 to TRBJ1-2; the D is unclear. The CDR3 has 13 residues. From germline, CDR1 is MGHDK and CDR2 SYGVNS. The CDR3 is CDREPGANYGYTF. CDR3 nucleotide sequence: TGTGACCGTGAGCCTGGTGCTAACTATGGCTACACCTTC.

In this sample, this clonotype turned up many times. V and J are TRBV7-7 and TRBJ2-7; the D is unclear. Germline CDR1 SSHAT, CDR2 FNYEAQ (reference sequence). Deletions cut 2 bases from V and 0 bases from J, with 8 bases between. The CDR3 contains 14 residues. DNA of the CDR3: TGTGCCAGCAGCTTACATTCAGGCTCCTACGAGCAGTACTTC. Translation: CASSLHSGSYEQYF.

The table lists this clonotype with many counts. The chain couples TRBV19 to TRBJ2-1, with 9 bases that match TRBD2. The ends lost 2 bases at V and 7 bases at J; junction bases unmatched: 6. The V gene's germline CDR1 is LNHDA and CDR2 SQIVND (reference sequence). This CDR3 comprises 15 residues. This CDR3 is CASSISSGVVNEQFF. CDR3 DNA: TGTGCCAGTAGTATATCTAGCGGGGTGGTGAATGAGCAGTTCTTC.

The V and J genes are TRBV7-3 and TRBJ2-7; unclear D gene. CDR3 length: 13 amino acids. Germline CDR1 SGHTA, CDR2 FQGTGA. V gave up 1 base and J gave up 6 bases, with 10 bases separating them. The CDR3 reads CASSLMSTGEQYF. CDR3 DNA sequence: TGTGCCAGCAGCTTAATGTCAACGGGCGAGCAGTACTTC.

The rearrangement joins TRBV15 to TRBJ2-1; the D is unclear. CDR3 size: 14 residues. Looked up from germline, CDR1 is LNHNV and CDR2 is YYDKDF (reference sequence). V lost 3 bases to trimming and J lost 4 bases, with 10 bases between them. The CDR3 here is CATSSFYGYNEQFF. Here the CDR3 DNA reads TGTGCCACCAGCAGCTTCTACGGATACAATGAGCAGTTCTTC.

As for this clonotype: At one end the junction does not follow the germline gene, possibly because of a read error. This chain connects TRBV24-1 to TRBJ2-1; weak D call: TRBD1 (6 bases). Germline CDR1 is KGHDR and CDR2 is SFDVKD. The CDR3 is 16 amino acids. CDR3 nucleotide sequence: TGTGCCACCAGTGCTTTGGGACAATCTCTGTACAATGAGCAGTTCTTC. Translation: CATSALGQSLYNEQFF.

CDR3 in amino acids: CASSPSQSSGNTIYF. DNA of the CDR3: TGTGCCAGCAGCCCCTCACAGAGCTCTGGAAACACCATATATTTT. This sequence joins TRBV5-4 and TRBJ1-3; D remains unclear. The CDR3 runs 15 residues. The ends were cut back, 4 bases at V and 0 bases at J, with 11 bases in the middle. Germline V CDR1 and CDR2: SGHNT, YYREEE (reference sequence).

Concerning this clonotype: A junction end diverges from the germline sequence, so it may reflect a read error. The CDR3 loop reads CATVGADSSHEQYF. The DNA of the CDR3 is TGTGCCACCGTAGGGGCTGACAGCTCCCACGAGCAGTACTTC. This rearrangement joins TRBV24-1 to TRBJ2-7; a possible D gene is TRBD1 (5 bases). Germline CDR1 is KGHDR and CDR2 is SFDVKD. The CDR3 extends over 14 amino acids.

The chain employs TRBV4-1 and TRBJ2-3; perhaps TRBD1 as D (5 bases). The germline V gene has CDR1 MGHRA and CDR2 YSYEKL. The CDR3 is 14 amino acids. Trimming pared 0 bases from V and 3 bases from J, leaving 7 bases between. The CDR3 DNA reads as TGCGCCAGCAGCCAAGAACAGGTGACAGATACGCAGTATTTT. Translated: CASSQEQVTDTQYF.

V and J are TRBV20-1 and TRBJ1-1, with D unclear. V shed 3 bases and J shed 0 bases, with 8 bases lying between them. This CDR3 is 13 amino acids long. From germline, CDR1 is DFQATT and CDR2 SNEGSKA (reference sequence). The CDR3 nucleotides read TGCAGTGCTAGGTTTCAGATGAACACTGAAGCTTTCTTT. It yields the protein CSARFQMNTEAFF.

This clonotype was seen repeatedly, ten times or more. The V gene is TRBV7-9, the J gene TRBJ2-1; 7 bases map to TRBD1. Germline V gene data show CDR1 as SEHNR and CDR2 as FQNEAQ (reference sequence). V lost 1 base, J lost 7 bases, and 7 bases stayed unmatched. The CDR3 contains 15 residues. The CDR3 DNA reads as TGTGCCAGCAGCTTAGAATCGGGACAGTTGAATGAGCAGTTCTTC. Residues: CASSLESGQLNEQFF.